This TCR beta chain originates from a study of beta chain features in type 1 diabetes. The CDR3 length is 16 residues. Germline-derived CDR1 and CDR2 are KGHSH and LQKENI. V was trimmed by 2 bases and J by 3 bases, leaving 16 bases between them. Of the isolated RNA, all was reverse transcribed, and so the sequenced material was expressed TCRB transcripts. Assay used: immunoSEQ multiplex PCR; TCRdb lists only in-frame clones, some missing. The data show under 400,000 clones, roughly 13% seen once. This clone was seen only a few times. The clonotype comes from a man younger than 30 in good health. This rearrangement joins TRBV18 to TRBJ1-1, with D perhaps matching TRBD1 (6 bases). The sequencing input was naive CD4+ T cells from blood. CDR3: CASSPSVAGADTEAFF. CDR3 DNA: TGTGCCAGCTCACCAAGTGTTGCGGGGGCCGACACTGAAGCTTTCTTT.